The present TCR beta chain was sequenced within a study of shared clonotypes between healthy human individuals. Study-level background: Aged 18 to 49, the donors were a couple of women and three men.

This clone was seen only a few times. The antigen remains undetermined. Study results and limitations: The four-donor shared clonotypes exceeded non-shared clonotypes in generation probability, with non-shared ones scoring lower. Memory subsets generally showed smaller estimated richness than naive subsets did.

The assay was immunoSEQ multiplex PCR, and TCRdb's table has in-frame clones only and misses some. The sample consists of roughly 2,500,000 clones, over 85% of them appearing once. Both subsets, CD45RA+ naive and CD45RA-negative memory, were split from the CD4+ cells. Trimming removed 6 bases from V and 5 bases from J, with 14 bases in between. Germline assignment: CDR1 SGDLS and CDR2 YYNGEE. The CDR3 length is 13 residues. The gene calls are TRBV9 and TRBJ1-2; D gene uncertain. The sequence was collected from a man aged 18-30 years in good health. Some clones in this sample may be carry-over from other donors' samples. The sample consisted of naive CD4+ T cells from PBMCs. Subset of the sample: CD45RA+ positively selected. The chain's CDR3 is CASTSAGGYGYTF. The CDR3 nucleotides are TGTGCCAGCACGTCGGCAGGAGGATATGGCTACACCTTC.